This TCR beta chain appears in the sequencing data of a study of T cell responses to AZD1222 COVID-19 vaccine. Germline CDR1 and CDR2: SNHLY and FYNNEI. Trimming pared 4 bases from V and 7 bases from J, leaving 7 bases between. The CDR3 is 12 amino acids. Study results and caveats: Most donors were white British, females outnumbered males, and clonal diversity was possibly underestimated. Spike-specific TCR breadth and depth grew following two AZD1222 doses. Nearly half of the spike-specific TCRs reportedly recognize variant regions that carry no mutations.

To note about this clone: Its specificity is not known.

Measured with immunoSEQ multiplex PCR; TCRdb has only the in-frame clones, and not every one. The table shows approximately 100,000 clones, with under 95% occurring only once. Sequencing was performed on peripheral blood, taken on day 0 of AZD1222 vaccination. The source is an adult in good health. The chain joins TRBV2 to TRBJ2-2; unclear D gene. The CDR3 spells CASSAGYGELFF. CDR3 in DNA: TGTGCCAGCAGTGCTGGATACGGGGAGCTGTTTTTT.